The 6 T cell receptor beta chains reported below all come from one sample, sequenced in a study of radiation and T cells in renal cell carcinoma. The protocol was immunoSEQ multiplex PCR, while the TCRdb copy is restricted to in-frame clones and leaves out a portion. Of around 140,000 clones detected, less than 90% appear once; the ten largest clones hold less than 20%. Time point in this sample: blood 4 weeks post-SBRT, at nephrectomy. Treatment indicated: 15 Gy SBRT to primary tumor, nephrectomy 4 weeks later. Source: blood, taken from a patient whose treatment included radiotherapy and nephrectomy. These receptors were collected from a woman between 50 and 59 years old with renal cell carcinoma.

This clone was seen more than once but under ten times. The CDR3: CASSPQQGATDTQYF. CDR3 nucleotide sequence: TGTGCCAGCAGCCCACAACAGGGGGCTACAGATACGCAGTATTTT. The chain uses TRBV5-4 and TRBJ2-3, with 9 bases aligning to TRBD1. This CDR3 is built from 15 residues. The ends lost 4 bases at V and 3 bases at J; junction bases unmatched: 6. Germline V CDR1 and CDR2: SGHNT, YYREEE (reference sequence).

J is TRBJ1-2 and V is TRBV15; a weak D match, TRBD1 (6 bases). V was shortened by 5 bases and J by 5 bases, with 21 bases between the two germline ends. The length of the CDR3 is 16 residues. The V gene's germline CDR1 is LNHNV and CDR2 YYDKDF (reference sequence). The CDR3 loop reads CATSPGARTEHYGYTF. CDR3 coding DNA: TGTGCCACCAGCCCCGGGGCTAGGACAGAACATTATGGCTACACCTTC.

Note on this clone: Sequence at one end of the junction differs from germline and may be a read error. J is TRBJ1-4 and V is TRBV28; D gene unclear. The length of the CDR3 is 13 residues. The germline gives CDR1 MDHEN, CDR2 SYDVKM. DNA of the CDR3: TGTGCCAGCAGTTTGGTCCGGGTTGAGAAACTGTCTTTT. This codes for CASSLVRVEKLSF.

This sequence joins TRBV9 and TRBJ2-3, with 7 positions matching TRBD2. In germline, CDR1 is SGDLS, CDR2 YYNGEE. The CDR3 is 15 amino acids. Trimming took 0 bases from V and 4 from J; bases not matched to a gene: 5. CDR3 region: CASSVGPSGADTQYF. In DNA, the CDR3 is TGTGCCAGCAGCGTAGGGCCCAGCGGGGCAGATACGCAGTATTTT.

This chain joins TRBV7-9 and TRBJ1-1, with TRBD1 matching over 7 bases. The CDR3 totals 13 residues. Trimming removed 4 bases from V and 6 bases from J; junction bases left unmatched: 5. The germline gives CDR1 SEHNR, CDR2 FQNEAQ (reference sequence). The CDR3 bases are TGTGCCAGCAGCTCCGGACAGGCGCCTGAAGCTTTCTTT. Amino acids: CASSSGQAPEAFF.

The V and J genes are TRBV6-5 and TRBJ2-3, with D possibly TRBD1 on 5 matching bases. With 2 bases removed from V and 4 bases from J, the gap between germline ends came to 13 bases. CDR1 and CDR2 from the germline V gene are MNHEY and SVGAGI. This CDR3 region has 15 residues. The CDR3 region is CASSYGQGRADTQYF. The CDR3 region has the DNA TGTGCCAGCAGTTACGGGCAGGGCAGGGCAGATACGCAGTATTTT.